The 14 T cell receptor beta chains presented below share a single source sample, sequenced in a study of regulatory T cells in long-lasting Graves disease. Time point reported: newly diagnosed GD, antithyroid drugs for less than 3 months. PBMCs provided the RNA from which the TCR library was made. CDR3 regions were amplified by Arm-PCR using iRepertoire HTBI primers to build TCR beta libraries. TCRdb reanalysed the multiplex PCR reads using MiXCR and keeps one entry per CDR3 protein. Counted here are 400,000 to 500,000 distinct CDR3 sequences, approximately 14% occurring once; the ten biggest clones make up around a sixth. These data also featured in a second study, about T cells in Graves' hyperthyroidism and ophthalmopathy.

The material sequenced was peripheral blood mononuclear cells (PBMCs), taken at new diagnosis, from a patient treated with antithyroid drugs. These receptor sequences come from a woman aged 50 to 65 with Graves disease.

The chain couples TRBV6-1 to TRBJ2-1; 12 bases map to TRBD1. Germline trimming cut 0 bases from V and 8 bases from J; bases unmatched to any gene: 8. CDR1 and CDR2 from the germline V gene are MNHNS and SASEGT. The CDR3 loop spans 17 amino acids. CDR3 sequence: CASSEAPPGQGAYEQFF. The DNA for the CDR3 is TGTGCCAGCAGTGAAGCCCCACCGGGACAGGGGGCGTATGAGCAGTTCTTC.

The V call is TRBV5-6, the J call TRBJ2-7; either TRBD1 or TRBD2 may fit D (6 bases each). The CDR3 is 16 amino acids. Germline CDR1 and CDR2: SGHDT and YYEEEE. Trimming took 3 bases from V and 0 from J, leaving 16 bases between them. Here the CDR3 DNA reads TGTGCCAGCAGCTCCCGGGGGCGGCGGGACTCCTACGAGCAGTACTTC. This codes for CASSSRGRRDSYEQYF.

This clonotype was recorded at least ten times. The chain recombines TRBV28 with TRBJ2-1; 10 positions match TRBD2. The CDR3 consists of 14 residues. V was pared by 6 bases and J by 11 bases, with 10 bases of the junction left unmatched. CDR1 MDHEN and CDR2 SYDVKM come from the germline V gene. CDR3 nucleotide sequence: TGTGCCAGCAGCCTTGGGGGACTAGCGATCAAGCAGTTCTTC. Residues: CASSLGGLAIKQFF.

This clonotype was observed many times. In nucleotides, the CDR3 is TGTGCCAGCAGCTTAGGACTAGCGGCAATCGAGCAGTACTTC. Translating gives CASSLGLAAIEQYF. The V and J genes are TRBV7-8 and TRBJ2-7, with 9 positions matching TRBD2. V lost 1 base to trimming and J lost 6 bases; unmatched junction nucleotides: 4. This CDR3 region has 14 residues. Germline assignment: CDR1 SGHVS and CDR2 FQNEAQ.

The chain uses TRBV29-1 and TRBJ2-1, with D perhaps matching TRBD1 (5 bases). The germline V gene has CDR1 SQVTM and CDR2 ANQGSEA. The CDR3 length is 12 residues. The V end was cut by 7 bases, the J end by 8 bases, with 15 bases between. CDR3 in DNA: TGCAGCGCCAATCCAGGGTCCCATGAGCAGTTCTTC. This translates into CSANPGSHEQFF.

The V gene is TRBV5-1, the J gene TRBJ2-7; 7 bases map to TRBD1. The CDR3 spans 14 residues. Per the germline V gene, CDR1 is SGHRS and CDR2 is YFSETQ. V was pared by 9 bases and J by 7 bases, with 16 bases of the junction left unmatched. CDR3 protein: CATKSWTGLGEQYF. Here the CDR3 DNA reads TGCGCCACCAAGAGTTGGACAGGCCTTGGAGAGCAGTACTTC.

This clonotype was seen ten or more times. The chain combines TRBV29-1 with TRBJ2-7, with D possibly matching TRBD1 (6 bases). In germline, CDR1 is SQVTM, CDR2 ANQGSEA. The V gene lost 5 bases and the J gene lost 5 bases, with 10 bases spanning the gap. The length of the CDR3 is 11 residues. The CDR3 reads CSVSGVHEQYF. CDR3 nucleotides: TGCAGCGTTTCAGGGGTCCACGAGCAGTACTTC.

The J gene is TRBJ1-2, the V gene TRBV12-3 or TRBV12-4; 8 nucleotides match TRBD1. With 4 bases clipped from V and 4 bases from J, the junction kept 8 bases outside the gene matches. This CDR3 has 15 amino acids. DNA for the CDR3: TGTGCCAGCAGTTCCGGACAGGGAGTTGGCTATGGCTACACCTTC. This gives the protein CASSSGQGVGYGYTF.

This clonotype was observed a few times. In nucleotides, the CDR3 is TGTGCCAGCTCACCACCGAGGACTAGCTCATCAGATACGCAGTATTTT. Protein sequence: CASSPPRTSSSDTQYF. The chain uses TRBV18 and TRBJ2-3; TRBD2 matches 8 bases. The V segment lost 0 bases and the J segment 4 bases; nucleotides outside the gene matches: 6. Germline V lookup: CDR1 KGHSH, CDR2 LQKENI. This CDR3 has 16 amino acids. The full variable domain, with the rest looked up from reference TRBV18 and TRBJ2-3, is NAGVMQNPRHLVRRRGQEARLRCSPMKGHSHVYWYRQLPEEGLKFMVYLQKENIIDESGMPKERFSAEFPKEGPSILRIQQVVRGDSAAYFCASSPPRTSSSDTQYFGPGTRLTVL.

The rearrangement joins TRBV19 to TRBJ2-1; D gene ambiguous. The germline V gene encodes CDR1 LNHDA and CDR2 SQIVND (reference sequence). The V end lost 9 bases, the J end lost 6 bases, and 18 bases lay between the germline ends. This CDR3 is built from 14 residues. The CDR3: CASGGWARTNEQFF. Written as DNA, the CDR3 is TGTGCCAGCGGCGGTTGGGCTCGGACCAATGAGCAGTTCTTC.

Points on this clonotype: One end of the junction is discordant with germline, which a read error may explain. The rearrangement joins TRBV7-3 to TRBJ2-4; D is perhaps TRBD1 or TRBD2 (5 bases each). The CDR3 consists of 13 residues. Germline CDR1 and CDR2: SGHTA and FQGTGA. In DNA form, the CDR3 reads TGTGCCAGCAACTTATCTGAGGGGAACATTCAGTACTTC. It yields the protein CASNLSEGNIQYF.

This clonotype was observed at least ten times. The V call is TRBV28, the J call TRBJ1-1; 9 bases agree with TRBD1. Germline CDR1 MDHEN, CDR2 SYDVKM. Trimming at V came to 5 bases and at J to 5 bases, leaving 6 bases not matched to a gene. The CDR3 spans 14 residues. The CDR3 nucleotides are TGTGCCAGCAGTGGATACAGGGGGCGAACTGAAGCTTTCTTT. Encoded protein: CASSGYRGRTEAFF.

The chain joins TRBV3-1 to TRBJ2-1; 9 bases fit TRBD2. The germline V gene has CDR1 LGHDT and CDR2 YNNKEL (reference sequence). The CDR3 has 15 amino acids. With 9 bases clipped from V and 10 bases from J, the junction kept 16 bases outside the gene matches. Here the CDR3 reads CARPFDPSGMFEQFF. The CDR3 nucleotides are TGTGCCAGACCCTTTGATCCTAGCGGGATGTTCGAGCAGTTCTTC.

This clonotype occurred many times. This chain connects TRBV18 to TRBJ2-3; D is possibly TRBD2 (5 bases). Trimming took off 3 bases at V and 0 bases at J, with 16 bases between the two ends. In germline, CDR1 is KGHSH, CDR2 LQKENI. The CDR3 runs 17 residues. The CDR3 coding sequence is TGTGCCAGCTCACCGTCGAGTGCTAGCAGTAGCACAGATACGCAGTATTTT. This encodes CASSPSSASSSTDTQYF.